Listed here are 19 T cell receptor beta chains from one sample, sequenced in a study of cytomegalovirus exposure and HLA in healthy donors. With 60 Vbeta and 13 Jbeta primers, the PCR was carried out. Here immunoSEQ multiplex PCR was the method, and the copy in TCRdb shows in-frame clones only, minus some. The sample has around 150,000 clones, 80% to 90% seen once. Sequencing was performed on PBMCs. All receptors come from a woman under 30 in good health and CMV-seronegative.

The chain uses TRBV19 and TRBJ2-7; 8 bases agree with TRBD2. Germline values: CDR1 LNHDA, CDR2 SQIVND (reference sequence). The V segment lost 7 bases and the J segment 0 bases; nucleotides outside the gene matches: 8. The CDR3 extends over 15 amino acids. Here the CDR3 DNA reads TGTGCCAGTACCGGTAGCGGGGAGAGCTCCTACGAGCAGTACTTC. Its protein product is CASTGSGESSYEQYF.

The chain has TRBV28 and TRBJ2-5; TRBD1 aligns across 7 bases. TRBJ2-7 matches the DNA end more closely, so the J call is doubtful. CDR1 is MDHEN, CDR2 SYDVKM, per germline. This CDR3 contains 12 residues. The CDR3 region is CAVRRQGHEQYF. The CDR3 nucleotides are TGTGCCGTCCGAAGACAGGGCCACGAGCAGTACTTC.

This clone was recorded only once. This chain uses TRBV5-1 with TRBJ2-1; TRBD2 matches 8 bases. The CDR3 consists of 16 residues. V lost 0 bases to trimming and J lost 4 bases; unmatched junction nucleotides: 6. CDR1 SGHRS and CDR2 YFSETQ come from the germline V gene. This chain's CDR3 is CASSLAGGGAYNEQFF. CDR3 in DNA: TGCGCCAGCAGCTTGGCCGGGGGGGGCGCGTACAATGAGCAGTTCTTC.

The chain has TRBV28 and TRBJ1-1; D gene unclear. The CDR3 is 12 amino acids. CDR1 MDHEN and CDR2 SYDVKM come from the germline V gene. The V and J ends lost 3 bases and 4 bases respectively, with 6 bases between them. CDR3 nucleotide sequence: TGTGCCAGCAGTTTCCGGGGCACTGAAGCTTTCTTT. Amino acid sequence: CASSFRGTEAFF.

This chain connects TRBV7-6 to TRBJ1-5; D is undetermined. Trimming shortened V by 1 base and J by 7 bases, and 14 bases separated the two germline ends. Looked up from germline, CDR1 is SGHVS and CDR2 is FNYEAQ. The CDR3 has 15 amino acids. This CDR3 reads CASSLGAGAGQPQHF. The CDR3 DNA reads as TGTGCCAGCAGCTTAGGGGCAGGCGCAGGACAGCCCCAGCATTTT.

The chain links TRBV5-4 to TRBJ2-7; D is possibly TRBD2 (6 bases). The CDR3 contains 14 residues. CDR1 and CDR2 (germline): SGHNT, YYREEE (reference sequence). Trimming cost V 4 bases and J 3 bases, with 14 bases left between them. CDR3 amino acids: CASSRRDFVYEQYF. The CDR3 DNA reads TGTGCCAGCAGCCGTCGGGACTTCGTCTACGAGCAGTACTTC.

J is TRBJ2-1 and V is TRBV28; TRBD1 matches 9 bases. The V segment lost 4 bases and the J segment 9 bases; nucleotides outside the gene matches: 1. Germline values: CDR1 MDHEN, CDR2 SYDVKM. The CDR3 is made up of 12 amino acids. This CDR3 reads CASSYRGREQFF. The CDR3 bases are TGTGCCAGCAGTTACAGGGGGCGTGAGCAGTTCTTC.

The chain couples TRBV7-9 to TRBJ2-7; D is ambiguous. Germline V CDR1 and CDR2: SEHNR, FQNEAQ (reference sequence). Trimming pared 1 base from V and 3 bases from J, leaving 7 bases between. The CDR3 totals 13 residues. CDR3 DNA sequence: TGTGCCAGCAGCTTAGGAGCCTACTACGAGCAGTACTTC. Amino acid sequence: CASSLGAYYEQYF.

This clone was seen just once. V and J are TRBV27 and TRBJ1-2; tentatively, D is TRBD1 (5 bases). Germline V gives CDR1 MNHEY, CDR2 SMNVEV (reference sequence). V was pared by 1 base and J by 8 bases, with 14 bases between. This CDR3 comprises 14 residues. CDR3 protein: CASSLLAQGGGYTF. CDR3 coding DNA: TGTGCCAGCAGTTTATTGGCCCAGGGTGGGGGCTACACCTTC.

Turning to this clone: An end of the junction does not agree with germline; a read error may underlie this. This chain links TRBV4-1 with TRBJ2-3, with a possible D match to TRBD2 (6 bases). Germline V gene lookup returns CDR1 MGHRA and CDR2 YSYEKL. The CDR3 length is 12 residues. For the CDR3, the DNA is TGCGCCAGCAGCCAAGGGGCTAGCGCCAACTTTTTT. Its translation is CASSQGASANFF.

This sequence joins TRBV5-1 and TRBJ2-2; tentatively, D is TRBD2 (6 bases). The CDR3 covers 14 residues. The V and J ends lost 4 bases and 5 bases respectively, with 12 bases between them. The germline CDR1 and CDR2 sequences are SGHRS and YFSETQ. The CDR3 DNA reads TGCGCCAGCAGCACCACGGGGAGGACCGGGGAGCTGTTTTTT. It encodes CASSTTGRTGELFF.

This clone appeared once. The gene calls are TRBV6-1 and TRBJ2-3; D unresolved. This CDR3 has 14 residues. V was clipped by 2 bases and J by 3 bases, with 9 bases between them. Germline CDR1 and CDR2: MNHNS and SASEGT. CDR3 nucleotides: TGTGCCAGCAGTGAATCAGGCATAACAGATACGCAGTATTTT. Residues: CASSESGITDTQYF.

The chain is built from TRBV25-1 and TRBJ2-1; possibly TRBD1 for D (5 bases). Germline CDR1 MGHDK, CDR2 SYGVNS. The CDR3 runs to 15 residues. V was shortened by 7 bases and J by 6 bases, with 19 bases between the two germline ends. The CDR3 region is CASIRATDTGNEQFF. The CDR3 DNA reads as TGTGCCAGCATCCGAGCGACAGATACTGGCAATGAGCAGTTCTTC.

This chain links TRBV11-2 with TRBJ2-5, with D maybe TRBD2 (5 bases). Germline CDR1 reads SGHAT; CDR2 reads FQNNGV. V shed 5 bases and J shed 1 base, with 11 bases lying between them. This CDR3 has 14 residues. CDR3: CASSTPGFQETQYF. In nucleotides, the CDR3 is TGTGCCAGCAGCACTCCGGGATTCCAAGAGACCCAGTACTTC. Based on the CDR3 plus reference TRBV11-2 and TRBJ2-5, the full variable domain is EAGVAQSPRYKIIEKRQSVAFWCNPISGHATLYWYQQILGQGPKLLIQFQNNGVVDDSQLPKDRFSAERLKGVDSTLKIQPAKLEDSAVYLCASSTPGFQETQYFGPGTRLLVL.

This chain uses TRBV11-2 with TRBJ2-3; D remains unclear. The ends were cut back, 4 bases at V and 2 bases at J, with 4 bases in the middle. CDR3 length: 12 amino acids. The germline V gene has CDR1 SGHAT and CDR2 FQNNGV. The DNA for the CDR3 is TGTGCCAGCAGCTCCTACACAGATACGCAGTATTTT. As protein: CASSSYTDTQYF.

The chain uses TRBV19 and TRBJ2-6; maybe TRBD1 (5 bases). Per the germline V gene, CDR1 is LNHDA and CDR2 is SQIVND (reference sequence). The ends were cut back, 4 bases at V and 0 bases at J, with 13 bases in the middle. The CDR3 is 17 residues long. The CDR3 region has the DNA TGTGCCAGTAGTACTCAGGGCGGTATCTCTGGGGCCAACGTCCTGACTTTC. Residues: CASSTQGGISGANVLTF.

This sequence joins TRBV11-2 and TRBJ2-1; 8 bases match TRBD2. The trim removed 10 bases at V and 7 bases at J, leaving 9 bases unmatched. This CDR3 is built from 13 residues. CDR1 and CDR2 from the germline V gene are SGHAT and FQNNGV. In nucleotides, the CDR3 is TGTGCCACGACCCGGACTAGCAGTAATGAGCAGTTCTTC. Protein product: CATTRTSSNEQFF.

The rearrangement joins TRBV5-4 to TRBJ2-2; 15 positions agree with TRBD2. This CDR3 comprises 18 residues. Germline CDR1 reads SGHNT; CDR2 reads YYREEE (reference sequence). V lost 1 base and J lost 5; bases outside the gene matches: 6. The chain's CDR3 is CASSLPGLAGGPTGELFF. The DNA of the CDR3 is TGTGCCAGCAGCTTGCCCGGACTAGCGGGAGGGCCTACCGGGGAGCTGTTTTTT.

The V call is TRBV7-9, the J call TRBJ2-7; TRBD1 matches 8 bases. The CDR3 extends over 14 amino acids. The V and J ends lost 5 bases and 5 bases, in that order; junction bases with no gene match: 8. The V gene's germline CDR1 is SEHNR and CDR2 FQNEAQ (reference sequence). The CDR3 is CASSTGDRTHEQYF. The CDR3 DNA is TGTGCCAGCAGCACCGGGGACAGGACCCACGAGCAGTACTTC.